This TCR beta chain was captured by sequencing in a study of T-cell memory formation after mild COVID-19. CDR3 size: 13 residues. In germline, CDR1 is ENHRY, CDR2 SYGVKD. The V and J ends lost 3 bases and 5 bases, in that order; junction bases with no gene match: 1. This clonotype was detected ten times or more. TCRdb reprocessed the 5' RACE reads via MiXCR and lists one record per CDR3 protein. The profile shows approximately 290,000 distinct CDR3 sequences, approximately 15% of them singletons. The chain joins TRBV10-3 to TRBJ2-3; TRBD1 matches at 8 bases. This sequence was found in a man between 18 and 35 years old who had mild COVID-19 (a few samples of this study predate the infection). Cell type and time point are not known. Material for sequencing was PBMCs or a T cell subset sorted from them (not recorded which). The CDR3 nucleotides are TGTGCCATCAGTGACAGGGGGCAAGATACGCAGTATTTT. This translates into CAISDRGQDTQYF.